Listed below are T cell receptor beta chains from one sample, sequenced in a study of technical replicates of blood from a handful of donors. Repertoires were generated with immunoSEQ multiplex PCR, while TCRdb's copy carries only in-frame clones and drops some. This sample has more than 70,000 clones, with roughly 96% found just once. Input material: T cells isolated from PBMCs. The receptor source for this set is a human donor in good health. Each CDR3 is given with its conserved first and last residue. The order of the fields is CDR3 DNA, CDR3 protein, V gene, clone size, D gene, J gene. D genes are given only for firm matches. For some rows the clone size is stated as once, few or many, or as a class when expanded; others skip it.

TGTGCCAGCAGCCGAGGGACAGTGAAAGAGACCCAGTACTTC	CASSRGTVKETQYF	TRBV7-9	NA	TRBD1	TRBJ2-5
TGTGCCTGGAGTCGGAGAGTTGAGACCCAGTACTTC	CAWSRRVETQYF	TRBV30	NA	NA	TRBJ2-5
TGTGCCAGCAGCACGGTAACCGGGACAGGACTCTACGAGCAGTACTTC	CASSTVTGTGLYEQYF	TRBV28	NA	TRBD1	TRBJ2-7
TGCGCCAGCGACCCGGGACAGGGGGCCTCTGGAAACACCATATATTTT	CASDPGQGASGNTIYF	TRBV4-1	NA	TRBD1	TRBJ1-3
TGTGCCAGCAGTTTATCTAGGAGGGATCGGAACACTGAAGCTTTCTTT	CASSLSRRDRNTEAFF	TRBV27	NA	NA	TRBJ1-1
TGTGCCAGCAGCGTAGAATGGGGGGTCAGCTCCTACAATGAGCAGTTCTTC	CASSVEWGVSSYNEQFF	TRBV9	few	NA	TRBJ2-1
TGTGCCAGCAGTCTGGGCCCACCCGAGTATCAGCCCCAGCATTTT	CASSLGPPEYQPQHF	TRBV6-5	NA	NA	TRBJ1-5
TGTGCCAGCAGCCCCAGCGGGAGAGACCAGGAGACCCAGTACTTC	CASSPSGRDQETQYF	TRBV6-5	NA	TRBD2	TRBJ2-5
TGTGCCAGCAGCTTAACCCCGGCTGGAAACACCATATATTTT	CASSLTPAGNTIYF	TRBV11-2	NA	NA	TRBJ1-3
TGTGCCAGCAGTTACTCCGGGGCCACGGGAGGCAATGAGCAGTTCTTC	CASSYSGATGGNEQFF	TRBV6-5	NA	TRBD2	TRBJ2-1
TGCGCCAGCAGCCAAGTACTTAGGGAGCTCTATGGCTACACCTTC	CASSQVLRELYGYTF	TRBV4-1	NA	NA	TRBJ1-2
TGTGCCAGCAGTGGGAGGGGTGTTAACACTGAAGCTTTCTTT	CASSGRGVNTEAFF	TRBV6-5	NA	NA	TRBJ1-1
TGTGCCATCACCAGCTCTGGAAACACCATATATTTT	CAITSSGNTIYF	TRBV10-3	NA	NA	TRBJ1-3
TGTGCCAGCAGCTTGGACAGCGGGATCACAGATACGCAGTATTTT	CASSLDSGITDTQYF	TRBV5-4	NA	TRBD2	TRBJ2-3
TGTGCCAGCAGCCTCAGGACATTTGAAGCTTTCTTT	CASSLRTFEAFF	TRBV11-3	NA	NA	TRBJ1-1
TGTGCCAGCAGTAAGACTAGCGGGAGGTTCTACGAGCAGTACTTC	CASSKTSGRFYEQYF	TRBV27	NA	TRBD2	TRBJ2-7
TGCGCCAGCAGCTTGGTAGGTCTCCAGGGGGTGAGCTCTGGAAACACCATATATTTT	CASSLVGLQGVSSGNTIYF	TRBV5-1	NA	TRBD1	TRBJ1-3
TGCGCCAGCAGCTCGGACAGCTACATGAACACTGAAGCTTTCTTT	CASSSDSYMNTEAFF	TRBV5-1	NA	NA	TRBJ1-1
TGTGCCAGCAGTGTTAGAAGCGGGCTAGACACCTACAATGAGCAGTTCTTC	CASSVRSGLDTYNEQFF	TRBV25-1	NA	NA	TRBJ2-1
TGCGCCAGCAGCCAAGGGCGGGATAGCCGCACAGATACGCAGTATTTT	CASSQGRDSRTDTQYF	TRBV4-1	NA	NA	TRBJ2-3
NA	CASSPSVAGDEKLFF	TRBV7-8	NA	NA	TRBJ1-4
TGTGCCATCAGTGTGGACAGGAAGGAGACCCAGTACTTC	CAISVDRKETQYF	TRBV10-3	NA	TRBD1	TRBJ2-5
TGCGCCAGCAGCCACTCCACAGGGGGCGCAGGATCCTACGAGCAGTACTTC	CASSHSTGGAGSYEQYF	TRBV4-1	NA	TRBD1	TRBJ2-7
TGTGCCAACTTGGACACAAACGAAGGGGGGAGGGACTACGAGCAGTACTTC	CANLDTNEGGRDYEQYF	TRBV28	NA	NA	TRBJ2-7
TGCGCCAGCAGCTTGGGACTAGCTTCGGGGCTAACAGATACGCAGTATTTT	CASSLGLASGLTDTQYF	TRBV5-1	NA	TRBD2	TRBJ2-3
TGTGCCAGCAGTTTATCGTTTTTCGACAACTTCAACGAGCAGTACTTC	CASSLSFFDNFNEQYF	TRBV27	NA	NA	TRBJ2-7
TGTGCCACCCCGGACAGCCTGAACACTGAAGCTTTCTTT	CATPDSLNTEAFF	TRBV2	once	NA	TRBJ1-1
TGTGCCAGCAGTTCTACCCACCCGGACAGGGATACTAGCACAGATACGCAGTATTTT	CASSSTHPDRDTSTDTQYF	TRBV28	once	TRBD1	TRBJ2-3
TGCAGCGTTGACAGGGGAAGCGGCGAGCAGTACTTC	CSVDRGSGEQYF	TRBV29-1	NA	NA	TRBJ2-7
TGTGCCAGCAGCCCGTTCCGGGACACCAATCAGCCCCAGCATTTT	CASSPFRDTNQPQHF	TRBV7-9	NA	NA	TRBJ1-5
TGTGCCAGCAGTGTCAGGGGACAGCAGCCCCAGCATTTT	CASSVRGQQPQHF	TRBV2	NA	TRBD1	TRBJ1-5
TGTGCCAGCAGCCAAGAACTAACTAATTCACCCCTCCACTTT	CASSQELTNSPLHF	TRBV14	NA	NA	TRBJ1-6
TGTGCCAGCAGTTTCCAGCTGACAGGGGGCCTGGGCTACACCTTC	CASSFQLTGGLGYTF	TRBV28	NA	TRBD1	TRBJ1-2
TGTGCCAGCAGTCCGGGACAGGGGCTTAGCTACACCTTC	CASSPGQGLSYTF	TRBV28	NA	TRBD1	TRBJ1-2
TGTGCCAGCAGCTTAGGCGGGGCCAACTACAATGAGCAGTTCTTC	CASSLGGANYNEQFF	TRBV11-2	NA	NA	TRBJ2-1
TGCAGCGTTGATATTACAGAAACTGAAGCTTTCTTT	CSVDITETEAFF	TRBV29-1	NA	NA	TRBJ1-1
TGCGCCAGCAGTGCGCAGGGGAACACTGAAGCTTTCTTT	CASSAQGNTEAFF	TRBV10-2	NA	NA	TRBJ1-1
TGTGCCAGCAGCTACAGCAGCTTGGTACAGGGGGTTAGACAGCCCCAGCATTTT	CASSYSSLVQGVRQPQHF	TRBV5-5	NA	TRBD1	TRBJ1-5
TGTGCCAGCAGCTTAGCTACGACAGGGGGCTACGAGCAGTACTTC	CASSLATTGGYEQYF	TRBV11-1	NA	TRBD1	TRBJ2-7
TGTGCCAGCAGCCCCCCGGGACAGGACACAGATACGCAGTATTTT	CASSPPGQDTDTQYF	TRBV6-1	NA	TRBD1	TRBJ2-3
TGTGCCAGCAGTGGGAGACAGGGGGCGGACCAGCCCCAGCATTTT	CASSGRQGADQPQHF	TRBV6-6	NA	TRBD1	TRBJ1-5